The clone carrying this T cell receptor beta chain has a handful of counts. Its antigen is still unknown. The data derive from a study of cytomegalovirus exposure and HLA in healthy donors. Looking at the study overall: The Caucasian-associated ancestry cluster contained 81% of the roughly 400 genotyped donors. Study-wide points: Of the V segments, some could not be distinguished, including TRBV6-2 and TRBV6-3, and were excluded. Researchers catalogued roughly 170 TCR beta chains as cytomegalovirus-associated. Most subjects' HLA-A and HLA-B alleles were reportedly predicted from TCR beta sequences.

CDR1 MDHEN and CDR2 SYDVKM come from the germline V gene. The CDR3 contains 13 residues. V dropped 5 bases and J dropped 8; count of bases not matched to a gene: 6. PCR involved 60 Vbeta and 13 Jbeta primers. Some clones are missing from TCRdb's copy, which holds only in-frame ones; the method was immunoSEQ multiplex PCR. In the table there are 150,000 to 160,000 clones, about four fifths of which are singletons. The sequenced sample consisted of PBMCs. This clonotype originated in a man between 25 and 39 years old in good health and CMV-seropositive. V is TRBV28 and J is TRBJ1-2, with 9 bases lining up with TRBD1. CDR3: CASSIQGARGYTF. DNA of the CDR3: TGTGCCAGCAGTATACAGGGGGCGCGGGGCTACACCTTC.